This is a list of T cell receptor beta chains from one sample in a study of T cells after yellow fever vaccination. TCRdb redid the calling of the 5' RACE reads with MiXCR, one entry per CDR3 protein. Here the sample spans more than 90,000 distinct CDR3 sequences, approximately 8.4% being singletons. This material consisted of CD8+ T cells sorted from PBMCs, taken 45 days after the yellow fever booster vaccination. The receptor set was obtained from a man aged 30 to 45 who received the YFV17D yellow fever vaccine. Both conserved end residues are part of each CDR3. The D gene is left open where the match is weak. Clone size is shown for a subset of rows, as once, few, many or a class of expanded clone.

TRBD1	TRBV10-2	few	TRBJ1-5	15	TGCGCCAGCAGTGCCGGGACAGGGTTCAATCAGCCCCAGCATTTT	CASSAGTGFNQPQHF
.	TRBV4-3	many	TRBJ2-4	16	TGCGCCAGCAGCCAAGGACGACAGCTAGCCAAAAACATTCAGTACTTC	CASSQGRQLAKNIQYF
TRBD2	TRBV29-1	many	TRBJ2-3	15	TGCAGCGTTGAGGAGGCGGGAGGGCCGGAAGATACGCAGTATTTT	CSVEEAGGPEDTQYF
.	TRBV4-1	many	TRBJ2-7	12	TGCGCCAGCAGCCGGTCGAACTACGAGCAGTACTTC	CASSRSNYEQYF
.	TRBV11-2	many	TRBJ1-5	13	TGTGCCAGCAGTCTAGGGAGGTATCAGCCCCAGCATTTT	CASSLGRYQPQHF
TRBD1	TRBV6-5	few	TRBJ1-4	14	TGTGCCAGCAGTTACGGGACAGGGCTTGAAAAACTGTTTTTT	CASSYGTGLEKLFF
TRBD2	TRBV2	many	TRBJ2-1	16	TGTGCCAGCAGTGATATTGGCGGGAGCTCCTACAATGAGCAGTTCTTC	CASSDIGGSSYNEQFF
.	TRBV10-1	many	TRBJ2-7	14	TGCGCCAGCAGTGACCTCCGGGACTCCTACGAGCAGTACTTC	CASSDLRDSYEQYF
TRBD2	TRBV7-9	many	TRBJ2-5	15	TGTGCCAGCAGCCCCCCCAGCGGGAGTTGGGAGACCCAGTACTTC	CASSPPSGSWETQYF
.	TRBV6-6	.	TRBJ2-7	12	TGTGCCAGCAGGATCGGGGCCTACGAGCAGTACTTC	CASRIGAYEQYF
TRBD2	TRBV20-1	many	TRBJ2-1	14	TGCAGTGCTTGGGAGGGCGCCTCCTACAATGAGCAGTTCTTC	CSAWEGASYNEQFF
TRBD2	TRBV14	many	TRBJ2-7	18	TGTGCCAGCAGTTCGATCTTCCAGCGGGAGGGCCCCTCCTACGAGCAGTACTTC	CASSSIFQREGPSYEQYF
.	TRBV29-1	many	TRBJ2-7	12	TGCAGCGTTGAAGATCAAACTAGCGAGCAGTACTTC	CSVEDQTSEQYF
TRBD1	TRBV7-9	many	TRBJ2-2	16	TGTGCCAGCAGCTTAGGGTGGGGACAGTCCATCGGGGAGCTGTTTTTT	CASSLGWGQSIGELFF
TRBD2	TRBV7-6	.	TRBJ2-6	17	TGTGCCAGCAGCTGGGGGACTATATTCTCTGGGGCCAACGTCCTGACTTTC	CASSWGTIFSGANVLTF
.	TRBV3-1	many	TRBJ1-3	18	TGTGCCAGCAGCCAAGGAGTACCAGGGGCAAACTCTGGAAACACCATATATTTT	CASSQGVPGANSGNTIYF
.	TRBV6-6	many	TRBJ2-5	12	TGTGCCAGCAGTTACGAAGGGTCTACCCAGTACTTC	CASSYEGSTQYF
.	TRBV5-1	many	TRBJ2-4	17	TGCGCCAGCAGCTTGGGCCCCTGGGGTAGCGCCGAAAACATTCAGTACTTC	CASSLGPWGSAENIQYF
TRBD1	TRBV15	.	TRBJ2-7	16	TGTGCCACCAGCAGATTTACCCCGGGACAGAATTACGAGCAGTACTTC	CATSRFTPGQNYEQYF
.	TRBV7-9	many	TRBJ1-4	14	TGTGCCAGCAGCTTCAATGGCCCCGGAGAAAAACTGTTTTTT	CASSFNGPGEKLFF
.	TRBV29-1	few	TRBJ1-1	12	TGCAGCGAACGACCGACGAACACTGAAGCTTTCTTT	CSERPTNTEAFF
.	TRBV24-1	few	TRBJ1-4	14	TGTGCCACCAGTGAATTCTCGGACCCCCAGAAACTGTTTTTT	CATSEFSDPQKLFF
TRBD2	TRBV6-5	many	TRBJ2-7	15	TGTGCCAGCAGTTACGGAACTAGCGGTTTCTACGAGCAGTACTTC	CASSYGTSGFYEQYF
.	TRBV4-3	many	TRBJ2-7	14	TGCGCCAGCAGCCAAGCCATTGGGGGCTACGAGCAGTACTTC	CASSQAIGGYEQYF
.	TRBV7-8	many	TRBJ2-2	13	TGTGCCAGCAGCCTAGATTACACCGGGGAGCTGTTTTTT	CASSLDYTGELFF
TRBD1	TRBV5-5	.	TRBJ2-7	14	TGTGCCAGCAGCCCGGGACAGGGGGGATTTTTGGCGCACTTC	CASSPGQGGFLAHF
TRBD1	TRBV4-3	few	TRBJ2-5	14	TGCGCCAGCAGCCAACAGGGGGTAGGGGAGACCCAGTACTTC	CASSQQGVGETQYF
.	TRBV12-3/TRBV12-4	many	TRBJ1-5	14	TGTGCCTCCGCCGCCGGGCCGGCAGGTCAGCCCCAGCATTTT	CASAAGPAGQPQHF
TRBD2	TRBV5-1	many	TRBJ2-7	17	TGCGCCAGCAGCCCTATGGGACTAGCGGGAGAAGGCTACGAGCAGTACTTC	CASSPMGLAGEGYEQYF
TRBD2	TRBV3-1	few	TRBJ2-5	13	TGTGCCAGCAGCGGGACTAACCAAGAGACCCAGTACTTC	CASSGTNQETQYF
TRBD2	TRBV12-3/TRBV12-4	many	TRBJ2-1	16	TGTGCCAGCAGCCCTCTAGCGGGACTCGGTGATAATGAGCAGTTCTTC	CASSPLAGLGDNEQFF
TRBD2	TRBV5-1	.	TRBJ2-5	17	TGCGCCAGCAGCCAAGGACTAGCGGGAGTGTATCAAGAGACCCAGTACTTC	CASSQGLAGVYQETQYF
.	TRBV12-3/TRBV12-4	many	TRBJ2-1	12	TGTGCCAGCAGACTTATGGTTGGTGAGCAGTTCTTC	CASRLMVGEQFF
TRBD1	TRBV9	many	TRBJ2-7	16	TGTGCCAGCAGCGGAAATCCGGGACAGCCGACCTACGAGCAGTACTTC	CASSGNPGQPTYEQYF
TRBD2	TRBV7-2	many	TRBJ2-3	16	TGTGCCAGCAGCCGCGCCCTTAGCGGGGTCACAGATACGCAGTATTTT	CASSRALSGVTDTQYF